The entry that follows covers one T cell receptor (beta chain) sequence. Its recognized antigen is unknown. No base quality information exists; no much larger clone differs at one position. The library was built by means of the immunoSEQ multiplex PCR assay. CDR3 regions were amplified from genomic DNA by Adaptive Biotechnology using a two-step, amplification bias-controlled multiplex PCR. Primers covering every V and J gene segment were used in the first PCR, while barcodes and Illumina adapters were added in the second PCR. CDR3 libraries were sequenced using an Illumina instrument. The study's own analysis went as follows. Vendor-provided pipelines were combined with custom analysis of raw data in R/Bioconductor under R version 3.3.0. Clonality, which ranges from 0 to 1, was calculated as the inverse of the normalised Shannon entropy across all productive clones. High-frequency clones were defined as the repertoire share of the top 100 clones, retaining only clones passing a 95% confidence test. Repertoire diversity was measured with the Simpson index, and overlap between samples was measured with the Morisita-Horn index. Sourced from immuneACCESS, this table was stored by TCRdb with only in-frame sequences that have V and J called. A share of the clones is absent; for the studies checked, an unresolved V gene accounts for under half, and the remainder has no known explanation. V and J calls and clone size are given by that table; D and trimming were obtained from the DNA. In all, the sample holds approximately 6,800 clones, and roughly 74% of those were seen once. Around 10% of the sample is in the top ten clones.

Sample time point, as interpreted from the label and publication: proximal margin of the surgical specimen (macroscopically non-inflamed). Adults with ileal or ileocolonic Crohn's disease for whom ileocolonic resection was indicated were considered eligible. Whole ileal mucosal biopsies were kept frozen at -80 degrees C prior to DNA extraction. Genomic DNA was extracted from frozen whole biopsies with a TRizol-based method and quantified on a NanoDrop 2000 spectrophotometer. The CDR3 has 15 amino acids, counting the end cysteine and phenylalanine. The kept DNA is CDR3 alone, 45 bases in frame from the first base. Clipping removes 3 bases from V and 8 bases from J, with 15 as the unmatched junction base count. The germline V gene (reference sequence) supplies CDR1 GTSNPN and CDR2 SVGIG. The data were taken from a study of T cell repertoires in ileal Crohn's disease (dated by TCRdb to between 2018 and 2021). Regarding the complete study: At the time of surgery, 35% to 40% of patients were active smokers, and the median duration of disease was roughly eight years. Every patient underwent surgery because of a complication, which was stricturing disease in around 61% of cases and penetrating disease in around 40%. Roughly half of the patients were given postoperative therapy, with ten to twelve receiving thiopurines and roughly 20 receiving anti-TNF agents. Biopsies taken from the proximal margin of the surgical specimen made up the MI samples. For commercial TCRB immunosequencing, about 0.45 micrograms of biopsy DNA were submitted for each sample. A prospective multicentre cohort supplied the 45 to 60 Crohn's disease patients whose TCR repertoires were analysed. The study ran alongside a multicentre cohort designed to identify predictors of early endoscopic recurrence after ileocolonic resection. A Rutgeerts score above i0 was used to define endoscopic postoperative recurrence. A total of around 150 mucosal samples from some 50 patients were sequenced, collected from several sites on the surgical specimen as well as at postoperative endoscopy. General conclusions and limits of the study: Higher high-frequency clone percentages at surgery were associated with endoscopic recurrence; all patients with clonality above 26.8% (18/57) had recurrence. Compared with CD4 T cells, sorted CD8 T cells held more high-frequency clones, which suggests that the mucosal expansions were mostly CD8. Patients who were active smokers at surgery had a significantly higher proportion of clonal expansions than non-smokers (around 24% vs 18%, p=0.02). Mucosal CD4 and CD8 T cells were sorted and sequenced only in a subgroup of patients, whose size was not stated.

Sequences were obtained from ileal tissue. The chain was built from TRBV30 and TRBJ1-2; a stretch of 7 junction bases matches TRBD1. The sequence derives from an adult with Crohn's disease. The DNA is as follows: TGTGCCTGGAGCGGGAAAGACAGGGCCAGCCGGGGCTACACCTTC. Protein translation: CAWSGKDRASRGYTF.